This paragraph reports one T cell receptor beta chain. Full-length variable regions came from constant-region reverse primers plus semi-nested Nested Universal Primer A PCR. TCRdb redid the calling of the 5' RACE reads with MiXCR, one entry per CDR3 protein. Of nearly 40,000 distinct CDR3 sequences listed, approximately 17% are singletons. CD25-based Treg depletion was applied to purified naive CD4+ T cells. The origin of this receptor is a female donor with breast cancer. Sequencing input: naive CD4+ T cells sorted from a lymph node. Subset: naive CD4+ T cells, CD4+CD45RA+CD25-.

The CDR3 coding sequence is TGTGCCAGCAGCTTAGGACGGCACACTGAAGCTTTCTTT. Translated, it gives CASSLGRHTEAFF. The chain links TRBV7-9 to TRBJ1-1, with D unresolved. CDR3 length: 13 amino acids. Trimming took 1 base from V and 3 from J, leaving 6 bases between them. CDR1 is SEHNR, CDR2 FQNEAQ, per germline (reference sequence).